The 27 T cell receptor beta chains below come from one sample, sequenced in a study of blood T cell repertoires in COVID-19. TCRdb keeps only in-frame clones here, not all; method: immunoSEQ multiplex PCR. The sample contains around 150,000 clones, over 85% of which appear only once. Material: peripheral blood. The receptors were sampled from a woman in her fifties or sixties with acute or convalescent COVID-19.

This chain connects TRBV3-1 (or the pseudogene TRBV3-2) to TRBJ1-1, with D possibly TRBD1 on 5 matching bases. The germline V gene has CDR1 LGHDT and CDR2 YNNKEL (reference sequence). The V and J ends lost 4 bases and 3 bases respectively, with 15 bases between them. The CDR3 runs 15 residues. CDR3 DNA sequence: TGTGCCAGCAGCCTCACGTCACAGGTAGACACTGAAGCTTTCTTT. This sequence encodes CASSLTSQVDTEAFF.

V gene TRBV6-5 combines with J gene TRBJ1-3; 8 positions match TRBD1. The CDR3 is 16 amino acids. Germline loops: CDR1 MNHEY, CDR2 SVGAGI. The V segment lost 2 bases and the J segment 3 bases; nucleotides outside the gene matches: 6. The CDR3 DNA reads TGTGCCAGCAGTTACGTGGCAGGGGGCCATGGAAACACCATATATTTT. Its protein is CASSYVAGGHGNTIYF.

The chain joins TRBV10-3 to TRBJ1-3; D is possibly TRBD1 (5 bases). Germline V gene data show CDR1 as ENHRY and CDR2 as SYGVKD. This CDR3 has 12 residues. Here the CDR3 reads CAIQGSGNTIYF. As DNA, the CDR3 is TGTGCGATTCAGGGCTCTGGAAACACCATATATTTT.

The chain joins TRBV5-4 to TRBJ1-2; 9 bases line up with TRBD1. Unmatched junction bases numbered 7, after V lost 3 bases and J lost 4 bases. The CDR3 runs to 15 residues. Per germline, CDR1 SGHNT and CDR2 YYREEE (reference sequence). The CDR3 sequence is CASSSGTGYTYGYTF. CDR3 DNA sequence: TGTGCCAGCAGCTCCGGGACAGGGTATACCTATGGCTACACCTTC.

This chain connects TRBV28 to TRBJ1-2; 7 bases are shared with TRBD1. The CDR3 sequence is 14 residues long. The V gene's germline CDR1 is MDHEN and CDR2 SYDVKM. V lost 7 bases, J lost 2 bases, and 7 bases stayed unmatched. This CDR3 is CASNDGQANYGYTF. The CDR3 DNA follows: TGTGCCAGCAACGATGGACAGGCCAACTATGGCTACACCTTC.

V is TRBV19 and J is TRBJ2-7; D unresolved. Germline CDR1 and CDR2: LNHDA and SQIVND (reference sequence). The CDR3 is 11 residues long. V was cut by 5 bases and J by 0 bases, with 2 bases left in between. The CDR3 here is CASSHSYEQYF. CDR3 sequence (DNA): TGTGCCAGTAGTCACTCCTACGAGCAGTACTTC.

V is TRBV11-2 and J is TRBJ2-2; D possibly corresponds to TRBD2 (6 bases). Trimming removed 4 bases at V and 8 bases at J, with 17 bases between. The CDR3 length is 15 residues. Germline CDR1 SGHAT, CDR2 FQNNGV. The CDR3 sequence is CASSYLPRDGGELFF. DNA of the CDR3: TGTGCCAGCAGCTACCTCCCGCGGGACGGAGGGGAGCTGTTTTTT.

This chain links TRBV28 with TRBJ2-3; 13 nucleotides align to TRBD2. The CDR3 covers 17 residues. Germline CDR1 and CDR2: MDHEN and SYDVKM. The ends lost 8 bases at V and 2 bases at J; junction bases unmatched: 10. The CDR3 is CASQPLGLAGPTDTQYF. The CDR3 DNA sequence: TGTGCCAGCCAGCCTCTGGGACTAGCGGGACCCACAGATACGCAGTATTTT.

This clone was recorded once. J is TRBJ1-4 and V is TRBV11-2; D call uncertain. Germline V gives CDR1 SGHAT, CDR2 FQNNGV. This CDR3 contains 18 residues. Trimming cost V 2 bases and J 0 bases, with 16 bases left between them. The CDR3 loop is CASSLSGTVVATNEKLFF. In DNA, the CDR3 is TGTGCCAGCAGCTTAAGTGGTACAGTGGTTGCAACTAATGAAAAACTGTTTTTT.

This clone was picked up a small number of times. The CDR3 region is CASSLGGTAYNEQFF. CDR3 nucleotide sequence: TGTGCCAGCAGCTTAGGAGGGACAGCTTACAATGAGCAGTTCTTC. The chain links TRBV7-9 to TRBJ2-1; 7 bases match TRBD1. CDR3 length: 15 residues. The ends lost 1 base at V and 4 bases at J; junction bases unmatched: 4. Germline assignment: CDR1 SEHNR and CDR2 FQNEAQ (reference sequence).

This chain joins TRBV6-5 and TRBJ2-7, with 7 nucleotides matching TRBD1. The CDR3 covers 13 residues. V lost 8 bases to trimming and J lost 4 bases; unmatched junction nucleotides: 8. The germline V gene has CDR1 MNHEY and CDR2 SVGAGI. Here the CDR3 reads CASLTLTGYEQYF. CDR3 in DNA: TGTGCCAGCCTGACCTTGACAGGGTACGAGCAGTACTTC.

The chain links TRBV24-1 to TRBJ1-2; 11 bases are shared with TRBD1. The junction had 7 bases not matched to a gene; V was cut back by 4 bases and J by 1 base. The CDR3 consists of 17 residues. Germline CDR1 and CDR2: KGHDR and SFDVKD. This chain's CDR3 is CATSDSPGQGGNYGYTF. The CDR3 DNA is TGTGCCACCAGTGACAGCCCGGGACAGGGGGGTAACTATGGCTACACCTTC.

The rearrangement links TRBV10-3 to TRBJ2-7, with TRBD1 identical over 8 bases. J lost 5 bases, V lost 3 bases, and 9 bases had no gene match. This CDR3 is 15 amino acids long. Germline CDR1 is ENHRY and CDR2 is SYGVKD. As DNA, the CDR3 is TGTGCCATCAGTGACCCGACAGGGGCGACGAACGAGCAGTACTTC. As protein: CAISDPTGATNEQYF.

The gene calls are TRBV11-2 and TRBJ2-2; TRBD2 is a possible D gene (5 bases). Germline assignment: CDR1 SGHAT and CDR2 FQNNGV. V lost 0 bases and J 7 bases, leaving 6 bases between the germline ends. The CDR3 loop spans 13 amino acids. This CDR3 reads CASSLDGVGELFF. The CDR3 DNA is TGTGCCAGCAGCTTAGACGGGGTCGGGGAGCTGTTTTTT.

The genes are TRBV3-1 (or the pseudogene TRBV3-2) and TRBJ2-5, with D perhaps matching TRBD1 (5 bases). The CDR3 loop spans 15 amino acids. The germline V gene encodes CDR1 LGHDT and CDR2 YNNKEL (reference sequence). V gave up 0 bases and J gave up 2 bases, with 10 bases separating them. CDR3 sequence reads: CASSQDETVQETQYF. The CDR3 region has the DNA TGTGCCAGCAGCCAAGATGAGACAGTACAAGAGACCCAGTACTTC.

The chain joins TRBV9 to TRBJ2-3, with D possibly matching TRBD2 (6 bases). This CDR3 spans 16 amino acids. Germline CDR1 is SGDLS and CDR2 is YYNGEE. Trimming stripped 0 bases from V and 0 bases from J, with 11 bases between. The chain's CDR3 is CASSVDGTPSTDTQYF. The CDR3 bases are TGTGCCAGCAGCGTAGATGGGACTCCAAGCACAGATACGCAGTATTTT.

The genes are TRBV28 and TRBJ1-5; D unclear. The CDR3 runs 14 residues. The germline V gene encodes CDR1 MDHEN and CDR2 SYDVKM. Trimming removed 0 bases at V and 8 bases at J, with 11 bases between. CDR3 nucleotide sequence: TGTGCCAGCAGTTTATGGCAGGCAGGAAAGCCCCAGCATTTT. Translating gives CASSLWQAGKPQHF.

J is TRBJ1-3 and V is TRBV28; TRBD1 aligns across 7 bases. The CDR3 is 18 amino acids. Germline CDR1 reads MDHEN; CDR2 reads SYDVKM. V trimming: 5 bases; J trimming: 3 bases; junction bases outside the gene matches: 16. The CDR3 DNA is TGTGCCAGCAGTCCCTACCTTATGCTAGGGGGCTTTGGAAACACCATATATTTT. Its translation is CASSPYLMLGGFGNTIYF.

J is TRBJ2-3 and V is TRBV29-1; 12 bases align to TRBD2. V was clipped by 8 bases and J by 3 bases; unmatched bases: 30. Looked up from germline, CDR1 is SQVTM and CDR2 is ANQGSEA. The length of the CDR3 is 22 residues. Written as DNA, the CDR3 is TGCAGCTTCTGGACTAGCGGGGAACTATATGGGGGACACGACAGGGCGACAGATACGCAGTATTTT. Its protein product is CSFWTSGELYGGHDRATDTQYF.

The chain recombines TRBV19 with TRBJ2-1; 8 bases are a match to TRBD2. The CDR3 runs to 18 residues. CDR1 and CDR2 from the germline V gene are LNHDA and SQIVND (reference sequence). V dropped 3 bases and J dropped 10; count of bases not matched to a gene: 20. CDR3 loop: CASSMTWRRRREENEQFF. For the CDR3, the DNA is TGTGCCAGTAGTATGACTTGGAGGAGACGGCGGGAGGAAAACGAGCAGTTCTTC.

The rearrangement links TRBV18 to TRBJ1-6; 10 bases match TRBD1. Germline V CDR1 and CDR2: KGHSH, LQKENI. The CDR3 is 14 amino acids. The V gene end was trimmed by 3 bases and the J gene end by 10 bases; junction bases not matched to a gene: 3. CDR3 sequence reads: CASSPRDRGSPLHF. The DNA for the CDR3 is TGTGCCAGCTCACCCCGGGACAGGGGCTCACCCCTCCACTTT.

The rearrangement links TRBV4-2 to TRBJ1-2; D gene ambiguous. The germline CDR1 and CDR2 sequences are LGHNA and YNFKEQ. Trimming took 0 bases from V and 6 from J, leaving 14 bases between them. The CDR3 has 15 residues. The CDR3 DNA reads as TGTGCCAGCAGCCAAGAGACTATCGCGGTTAATGGCTACACCTTC. Translating it yields CASSQETIAVNGYTF.

The chain joins TRBV6-2 or TRBV6-3 to TRBJ2-7, with 11 positions matching TRBD2. This CDR3 is 14 amino acids long. The trim removed 6 bases at V and 3 bases at J, leaving 4 bases unmatched. From germline, CDR1 is MNHEY and CDR2 SVGEGT. CDR3 amino acids: CASSLTSGDYEQYF. In DNA form, the CDR3 reads TGTGCCAGCAGCTTGACTAGCGGGGACTACGAGCAGTACTTC.

The gene calls are TRBV4-1 and TRBJ2-1; perhaps TRBD2 as D (5 bases). The CDR3 is 13 residues long. Germline values: CDR1 MGHRA, CDR2 YSYEKL. Between the trimmed V and J ends, which lost 1 base and 9 bases, there was a span of 10 bases. The CDR3, as DNA: TGCGCCAGCAGCCAAGGAGGGCTCGGTGAGCAGTTCTTC. This translates into CASSQGGLGEQFF.

This chain uses TRBV27 with TRBJ1-4, with D hard to call. Trimming took 8 bases from V and 8 from J, leaving 6 bases between them. The CDR3 length is 10 residues. CDR1 and CDR2 (germline): MNHEY, SMNVEV (reference sequence). CDR3 sequence: CASPGEKLFF. CDR3 nucleotides: TGTGCCAGCCCCGGGGAAAAACTGTTTTTT.

The chain couples TRBV30 to TRBJ1-6; the D gene is possibly TRBD1 (6 bases). Trimming shortened V by 3 bases and J by 10 bases, and 19 bases separated the two germline ends. CDR1 and CDR2 from the germline V gene are GTSNPN and SVGIG (reference sequence). This CDR3 spans 15 amino acids. The chain's CDR3 is CAWRGSRQETSPLHF. CDR3 bases: TGTGCCTGGAGAGGCTCACGACAGGAAACCTCACCCCTCCACTTT.

This chain links TRBV6-5 with TRBJ1-1; D is possibly TRBD1 (5 bases). CDR1 and CDR2 (germline): MNHEY, SVGAGI. The CDR3 runs 12 residues. Trimming took 11 bases from V and 5 from J, leaving 15 bases between them. The CDR3 sequence: CASKGGTTEAFF. The CDR3 region has the DNA TGTGCCTCCAAAGGAGGGACGACTGAAGCTTTCTTT.